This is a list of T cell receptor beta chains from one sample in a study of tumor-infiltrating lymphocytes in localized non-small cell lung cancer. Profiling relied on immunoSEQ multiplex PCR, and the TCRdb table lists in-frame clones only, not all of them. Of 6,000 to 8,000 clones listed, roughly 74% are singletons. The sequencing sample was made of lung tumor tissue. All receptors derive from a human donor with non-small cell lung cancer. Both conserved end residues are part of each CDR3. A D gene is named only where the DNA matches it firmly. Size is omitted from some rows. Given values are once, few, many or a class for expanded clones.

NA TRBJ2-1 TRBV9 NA TGTGCCAGCAGCGCCGTTCGAGGTGAGCAGTTCTTC CASSAVRGEQFF
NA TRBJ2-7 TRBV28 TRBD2 TGTGCCAGCAGTCGAATGGACAGCGGGAGCTACGAGCAGTACTTC CASSRMDSGSYEQYF
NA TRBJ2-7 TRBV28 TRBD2 TGTGCCAGCAGTTTATATGGGACTAGCTCCTACGAGCAGTACTTC CASSLYGTSSYEQYF
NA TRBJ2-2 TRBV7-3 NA TGTGCCAGCAGCTTACGGGGAGGCACCGGGGAGCTGTTTTTT CASSLRGGTGELFF
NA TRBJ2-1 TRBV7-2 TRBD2 TGTGCCAGCAGCTTAGGCGGGAGCCGAAATGAGCAGTTCTTC CASSLGGSRNEQFF
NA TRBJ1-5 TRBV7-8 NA TGTGCCAGCAGTTCCGGTCGCGCTAATCAGCCCCAGCATTTT CASSSGRANQPQHF
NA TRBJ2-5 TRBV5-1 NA TGCGCCAGCAGCCTAGGACCCGGGCAAGAGACCCAGTACTTC CASSLGPGQETQYF
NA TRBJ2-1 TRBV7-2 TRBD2 TGTGCCAGCAGCTTCGGGACTAGCGGGCCTAGGGGGCAGTTCTTC CASSFGTSGPRGQFF
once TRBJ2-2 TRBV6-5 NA TGTGCCAGCGGTTCGGACAGCCTCGGGACCGGGGAGCTGTTTTTT CASGSDSLGTGELFF
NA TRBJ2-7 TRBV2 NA TGTGCCAGCACGGATGTACCCGCCGTACGGGAGCAGTACTTC CASTDVPAVREQYF
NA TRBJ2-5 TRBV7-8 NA TGTGCCAGCAGCTTAGAGAGAGCAGAAGAGACCCAGTACTTC CASSLERAEETQYF
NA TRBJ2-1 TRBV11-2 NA TGTGCCAGCAGCTTAGACAGGGATTATTTCAATGAGCAGTTCTTC CASSLDRDYFNEQFF